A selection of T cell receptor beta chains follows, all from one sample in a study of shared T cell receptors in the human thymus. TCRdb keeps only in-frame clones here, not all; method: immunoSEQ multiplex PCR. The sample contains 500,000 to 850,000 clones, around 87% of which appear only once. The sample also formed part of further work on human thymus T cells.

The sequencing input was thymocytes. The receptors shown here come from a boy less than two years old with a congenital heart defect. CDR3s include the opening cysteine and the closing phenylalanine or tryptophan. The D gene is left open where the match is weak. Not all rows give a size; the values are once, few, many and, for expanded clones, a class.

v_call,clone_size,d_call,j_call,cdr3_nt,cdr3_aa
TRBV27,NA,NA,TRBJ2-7,TGTGCCAGCAGTGCCCGACATCTACGGTCCTACGAGCAGTACTTC,CASSARHLRSYEQYF
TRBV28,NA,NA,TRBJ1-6,TGTGCCAGCAGCCCCAAACAGGGAACCCCTAGGTCACCCCTCCACTTT,CASSPKQGTPRSPLHF
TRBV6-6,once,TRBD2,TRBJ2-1,TGTGCCAGCAGACGTGCGCGGGAGGGCAAGGATGAGCAGTTCTTC,CASRRAREGKDEQFF
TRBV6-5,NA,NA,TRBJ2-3,TGTGCCAGCAGTTACCAGACAGCAGATACGCAGTATTTT,CASSYQTADTQYF
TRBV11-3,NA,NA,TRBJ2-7,TGTGCCAGCAGCCGAGACGGGGACTACGAGCAGTACTTC,CASSRDGDYEQYF
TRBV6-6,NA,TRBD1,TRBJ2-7,TGTGCCAGCAGTTACTCGGGGCCAGGGGGCTACGAGCAGTACTTC,CASSYSGPGGYEQYF
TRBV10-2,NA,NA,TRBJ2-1,TGCGCCAGCAGTGAGTCGACCTGGACAGTTACTAGGCAGTTCTTC,CASSESTWTVTRQFF
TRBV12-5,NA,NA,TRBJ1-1,TGTGCTAGTGGCATTCAGGGGATTGGCACTGAAGCTTTCTTT,CASGIQGIGTEAFF
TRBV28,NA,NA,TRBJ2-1,TGTGCCAGCAGTAGAGGTCGCTACTCAGGGCTCTACGACAATGAGCAGTTCTTC,CASSRGRYSGLYDNEQFF
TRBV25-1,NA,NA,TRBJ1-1,TGTGCCAGCAGTGTCCTCGGGGGGGCTGAAGCTTTCTTT,CASSVLGGAEAFF
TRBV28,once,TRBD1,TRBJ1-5,TGTGCCAGCAGTTTATGCCGAGACAGGGGGCTAATATATAGCAATCAGCCCCAGCATTTT,CASSLCRDRGLIYSNQPQHF
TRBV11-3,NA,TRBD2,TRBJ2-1,TGTGCCAGCAGCCCCCGGGGACTAGCGGAGTCAAGCTCCTACAATGAGCAGTTCTTC,CASSPRGLAESSSYNEQFF
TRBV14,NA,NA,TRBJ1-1,TGTGCCAGCAGCCAAGCAGGGGCGGTTGGCGACACTGAAGCTTTCTTT,CASSQAGAVGDTEAFF
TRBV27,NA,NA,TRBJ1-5,TGTGCCAGCAGTTTATATGGAGAGGATCAGCCCCAGCATTTT,CASSLYGEDQPQHF
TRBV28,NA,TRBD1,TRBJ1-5,TGTGCCAGCAGTTATCCGCGGACAGGGGGGACTCAGCCCCAGCATTTT,CASSYPRTGGTQPQHF
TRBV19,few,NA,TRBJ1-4,TGTGCCAGTAGTTCTTCCTCGCGGAGGGGAGATGAAAAACTGTTTTTT,CASSSSSRRGDEKLFF
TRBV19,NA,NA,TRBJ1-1,TGTGCCAGTAGTATTTGGGGGGGCCCTGAAGCTTTCTTT,CASSIWGGPEAFF
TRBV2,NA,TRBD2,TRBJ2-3,TGTGCCAGCAGTGAAGGGCCGACTAGCGGGCCTTTGGGAGATACGCAGTATTTT,CASSEGPTSGPLGDTQYF
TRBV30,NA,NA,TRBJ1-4,TGTGCCTGGAATTCAGCCGGAGCCTCAAATGAAAAACTGTTTTTT,CAWNSAGASNEKLFF
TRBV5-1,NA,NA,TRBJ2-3,TGCGCCAGCAGTCTATCGAGCAGCACAGATACGCAGTATTTT,CASSLSSSTDTQYF
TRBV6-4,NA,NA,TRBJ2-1,TGTGCCAATTCCCGGGTCTCCAATGAGCAGTTCTTC,CANSRVSNEQFF
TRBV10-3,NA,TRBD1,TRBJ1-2,TGTGCCATCAGTGAGCGACGGGACAGGGGGAAAGTCAACTATGGCTACACCTTC,CAISERRDRGKVNYGYTF
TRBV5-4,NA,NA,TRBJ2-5,TGTGCCAGCAGCTTTAAGGGACTTAGGGAGACCCAGTACTTC,CASSFKGLRETQYF
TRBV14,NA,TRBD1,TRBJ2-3,TGTGCCAGCAGCCAAGATCCGGACAGGCCGGAGGATACGCAGTATTTT,CASSQDPDRPEDTQYF
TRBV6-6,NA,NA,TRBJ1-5,TGTGCCAGCAGACCAAGGACATGCGGTCGGCCCCAGCATTTT,CASRPRTCGRPQHF
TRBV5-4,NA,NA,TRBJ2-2,TGTGCCAGCAGCTTGGAGGGGGCTAGCGAGGAGAAGGGCACCGGGGAGCTGTTTTTT,CASSLEGASEEKGTGELFF
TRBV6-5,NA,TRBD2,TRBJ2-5,TGTGCCAGCACGCATAATAGCGGGAGGGCCGAGACCCAGTACTTC,CASTHNSGRAETQYF
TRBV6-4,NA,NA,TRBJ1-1,TGTGCCAGTACGAAAGGAGGCACTGAAGCTTTCTTT,CASTKGGTEAFF
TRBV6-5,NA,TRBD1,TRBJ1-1,TGTGCCAGCAGTGCGACAGGGACGAACACTGAAGCTTTCTTT,CASSATGTNTEAFF
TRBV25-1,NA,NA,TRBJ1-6,TGTGCCAGCAGTAACTATAATTCCCCCCTCCACTTT,CASSNYNSPLHF
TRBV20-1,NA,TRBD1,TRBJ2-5,TGCAGTGCCCAGACAGGGGCCGAATACTTC,CSAQTGAEYF
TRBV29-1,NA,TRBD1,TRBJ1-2,TGCAGCGTGGGACAGGGGGCTTGGTATGGCTACACCTTC,CSVGQGAWYGYTF
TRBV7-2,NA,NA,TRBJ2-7,TGTGCCAGCAGCTTAGTCTGGCAGGCCTCCTACGAGCAGTACTTC,CASSLVWQASYEQYF
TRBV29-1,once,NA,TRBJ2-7,TGCAGCACACGGCCACTAGCTGGGCCCTACGAGCAGTACTTC,CSTRPLAGPYEQYF
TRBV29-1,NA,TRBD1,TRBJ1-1,TGCAGCGCTGTGACAGGGAGTATCAGTTTCTTT,CSAVTGSISFF
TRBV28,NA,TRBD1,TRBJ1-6,TGTGCCAGCAGTTTACGCCGAACCGGACAGGTGCCTCCCTTTAATTCACCCCTCCACTTT,CASSLRRTGQVPPFNSPLHF
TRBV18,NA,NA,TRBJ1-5,TGTGCCAGCTCACCATGGAGGGTTAATAGCAATCAGCCCCAGCATTTT,CASSPWRVNSNQPQHF
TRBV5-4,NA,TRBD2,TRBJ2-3,TGTGCCAGCAGCCCACTAGCGGGAAACGCAGATACGCAGTATTTT,CASSPLAGNADTQYF
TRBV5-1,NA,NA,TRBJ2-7,TGCGCCAGCAGCTTGGCCGGGACCTACGAGCAGTACTTC,CASSLAGTYEQYF
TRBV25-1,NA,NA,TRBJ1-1,TGTGCCAGCAGCCCCCTAGGGGGAGGGATAGCTTTCTTT,CASSPLGGGIAFF
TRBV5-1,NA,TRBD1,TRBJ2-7,TGCGCCAGCAGCCCGGGACAGGGGAGCTACGAGCAGTACTTC,CASSPGQGSYEQYF
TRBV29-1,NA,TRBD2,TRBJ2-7,TGCAGCGTTGAAGATAGGACTAGCGGGGATACCTACGAGCAGTACTTC,CSVEDRTSGDTYEQYF
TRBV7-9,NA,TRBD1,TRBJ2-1,TGTGCCAGCAGCTCTCAAGGACAGGGGAAAGGGAATGAGCAGTTCTTC,CASSSQGQGKGNEQFF
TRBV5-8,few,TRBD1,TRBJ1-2,TGTGCCAGCAGCTCGCTCGGGGGTAAGGGGGCGGAGGGCTACACCTTC,CASSSLGGKGAEGYTF
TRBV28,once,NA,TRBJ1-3,TGTGCCAGCAGTACGCAGACAGGACAATTAGGAAACACCATATATTTT,CASSTQTGQLGNTIYF
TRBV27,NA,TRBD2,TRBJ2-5,TGTGCCAGCTCACCGAACCCACTAGCGGAGCAAGAGACCCAGTACTTC,CASSPNPLAEQETQYF
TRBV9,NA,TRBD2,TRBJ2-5,TGTGCCAGCAGCCCTCACGGAACTAGCGGGTACCAAGAGACCCAGTACTTC,CASSPHGTSGYQETQYF
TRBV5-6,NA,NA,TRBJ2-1,TGTGCCAGCAGCTTGGGGGAGGACTCCTACAATGAGCAGTTCTTC,CASSLGEDSYNEQFF
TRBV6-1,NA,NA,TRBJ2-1,TGTGCCAGCAGGCAGAACAATGAGCAGTTCTTC,CASRQNNEQFF
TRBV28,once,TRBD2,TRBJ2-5,TGTGCCAGCAGTTTATATGTGGGACTACCTAAAGAGACCCAGTACTTC,CASSLYVGLPKETQYF
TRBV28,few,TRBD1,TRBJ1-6,TGTGCCAGCAGCCCCTACCGACAGGGAAGGAGCCCCCTCCACTTT,CASSPYRQGRSPLHF
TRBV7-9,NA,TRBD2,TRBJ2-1,TGTGCCAGCAGTCTAACTAGCGGGAGTTCGAATGAGCAGTTCTTC,CASSLTSGSSNEQFF
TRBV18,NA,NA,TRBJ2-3,TGTGCCAGCTCACCACGGGCCGACACAGATACGCAGTATTTT,CASSPRADTDTQYF
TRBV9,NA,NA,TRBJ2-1,TGTGCCAGCAGCGTAGATGAGTCCCAGGGTTGTGGCAATGAGCAGTTCTTC,CASSVDESQGCGNEQFF